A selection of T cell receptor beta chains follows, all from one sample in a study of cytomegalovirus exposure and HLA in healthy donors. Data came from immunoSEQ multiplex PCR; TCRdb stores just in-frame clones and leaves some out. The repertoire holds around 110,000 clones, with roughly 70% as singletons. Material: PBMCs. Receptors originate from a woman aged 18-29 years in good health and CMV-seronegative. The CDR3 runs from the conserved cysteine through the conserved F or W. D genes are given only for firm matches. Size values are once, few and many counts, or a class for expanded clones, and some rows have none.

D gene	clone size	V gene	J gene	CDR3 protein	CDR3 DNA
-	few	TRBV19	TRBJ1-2	CASSNTGFRYYTF	TGTGCCAGTAGTAACACAGGGTTCCGGTACTACACCTTC
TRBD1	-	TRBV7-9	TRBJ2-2	CASSLRTGGSNTGELFF	TGTGCCAGCAGCTTGAGGACAGGGGGTTCGAACACCGGGGAGCTGTTTTTT
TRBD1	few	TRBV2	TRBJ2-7	CASSGSDRGLDEQYF	TGTGCCAGCAGTGGATCTGACAGGGGGCTGGACGAGCAGTACTTC
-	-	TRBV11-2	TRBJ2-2	CASSLERVGELFF	TGTGCCAGCAGCTTAGAGAGGGTCGGGGAGCTGTTTTTT
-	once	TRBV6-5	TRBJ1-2	CASSTPRQTYGYTF	TGTGCCAGCAGTACCCCCAGGCAAACCTATGGCTACACCTTC
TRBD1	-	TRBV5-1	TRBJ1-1	CASSLSTGVNTEAFF	TGCGCCAGCAGCTTATCGACAGGGGTTAACACTGAAGCTTTCTTT
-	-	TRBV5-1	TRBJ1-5	CASSLGGGEGNQPQHF	TGCGCCAGCAGCTTGGGGGGCGGGGAAGGTAATCAGCCCCAGCATTTT
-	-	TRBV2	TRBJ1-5	CASSLEYSNQPQHF	TGTGCCAGCAGCTTAGAGTATAGCAATCAGCCCCAGCATTTT
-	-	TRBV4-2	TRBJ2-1	CASSQDNNEQFF	TGTGCCAGCAGCCAAGATAACAATGAGCAGTTCTTC
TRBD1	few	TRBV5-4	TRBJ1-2	CASFQGGSGNYGYTF	TGTGCCAGCTTCCAAGGGGGCAGCGGCAACTATGGCTACACCTTC
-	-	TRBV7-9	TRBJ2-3	CAHSQGGADTQYF	TGTGCCCACAGCCAGGGGGGCGCAGATACGCAGTATTTT
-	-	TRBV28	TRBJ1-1	CASRDTGFLNTEAFF	TGTGCCAGCAGGGACACAGGGTTTCTGAACACTGAAGCTTTCTTT
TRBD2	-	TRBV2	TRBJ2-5	CASSELQGGKTQYF	TGTGCCAGCAGTGAACTGCAGGGAGGGAAGACCCAGTACTTC
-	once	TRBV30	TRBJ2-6	CAWTTGPPSGANVLTF	TGTGCCTGGACCACAGGGCCCCCCTCTGGGGCCAACGTCCTGACTTTC
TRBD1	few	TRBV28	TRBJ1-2	CASTVADRATF	TGTGCCAGCACCGTAGCGGACAGGGCAACCTTC
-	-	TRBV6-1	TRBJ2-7	CASSLRSQGYEQYF	TGTGCCAGCAGTCTCAGGAGTCAGGGATACGAGCAGTACTTC
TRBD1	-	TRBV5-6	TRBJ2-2	CASRPDRVNGELFF	TGTGCCAGCAGGCCCGACAGGGTTAACGGGGAGCTGTTTTTT
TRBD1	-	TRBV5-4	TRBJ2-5	CASRDRASKETQYF	TGTGCCAGCCGGGACAGGGCGTCCAAAGAGACCCAGTACTTC
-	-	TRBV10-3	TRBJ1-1	CAISSPGHPEAFF	TGTGCCATCAGTTCGCCGGGACACCCTGAAGCTTTCTTT
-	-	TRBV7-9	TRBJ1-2	CASSLGTLNYGYTF	TGTGCCAGCAGCCTGGGGACACTTAACTATGGCTACACCTTC
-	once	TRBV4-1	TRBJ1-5	CASSQDGASPQHF	TGCGCCAGCAGCCAAGATGGGGCCTCGCCCCAGCATTTT
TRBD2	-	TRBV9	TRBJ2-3	CASSVLAGGTDTQYF	TGTGCCAGCAGCGTGCTAGCGGGGGGCACAGATACGCAGTATTTT
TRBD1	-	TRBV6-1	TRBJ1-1	CASTEGQGATEAFF	TGTGCCAGCACCGAGGGACAGGGTGCAACTGAAGCTTTCTTT
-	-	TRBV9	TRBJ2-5	CASSVVSGGYQETQYF	TGTGCCAGCAGCGTAGTAAGCGGAGGGTACCAAGAGACCCAGTACTTC
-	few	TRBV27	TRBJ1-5	CASSFTGSQPQHF	TGTGCCAGCAGTTTCACAGGGAGTCAGCCCCAGCATTTT
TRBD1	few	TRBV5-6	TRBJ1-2	CASSWGQGDGYTF	TGTGCCAGCAGCTGGGGACAGGGGGATGGCTACACCTTC
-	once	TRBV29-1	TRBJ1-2	CSVGHSNYGYTF	TGCAGCGTGGGACATAGCAACTATGGCTACACCTTC
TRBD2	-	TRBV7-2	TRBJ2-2	CASSFGRGTGELFF	TGTGCCAGCAGCTTTGGGAGGGGCACCGGGGAGCTGTTTTTT
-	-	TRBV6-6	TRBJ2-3	CASSYVGGATDTQYF	TGTGCCAGCAGTTACGTGGGGGGGGCCACAGATACGCAGTATTTT
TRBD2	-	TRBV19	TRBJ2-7	CASGGGRSYEQYF	TGTGCCAGTGGCGGGGGACGCAGCTACGAGCAGTACTTC
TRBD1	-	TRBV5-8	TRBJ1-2	CASSPGQGVVGGYTF	TGTGCCAGCAGCCCCGGACAGGGCGTCGTCGGTGGCTACACCTTC
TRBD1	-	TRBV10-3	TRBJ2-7	CAISELTGWPRGEAYEQYF	TGTGCCATCAGTGAGCTGACAGGGTGGCCCCGCGGCGAGGCCTACGAGCAGTACTTC
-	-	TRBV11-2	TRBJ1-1	CASSLAGTRTPGW	TGTGCCAGCAGCTTAGCCGGGACAAGAACTCCCGGGTGG
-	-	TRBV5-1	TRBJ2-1	CASGGTYNEQFF	TGCGCCAGCGGGGGGACCTACAATGAGCAGTTCTTC
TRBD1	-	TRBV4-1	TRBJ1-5	CASSQRAPAGGSQPQHF	TGCGCCAGCAGCCAAAGGGCCCCCGCAGGGGGCAGTCAGCCCCAGCATTTT
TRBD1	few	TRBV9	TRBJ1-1	CASSGGPKGATEGVF	TGTGCCAGCAGCGGGGGGCCGAAGGGGGCAACGGAGGGGGTCTTT
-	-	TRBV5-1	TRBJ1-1	CASSLSGANTEAFF	TGCGCCAGCAGCTTGTCAGGGGCGAACACTGAAGCTTTCTTT
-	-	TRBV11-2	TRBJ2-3	CASSLTGSDTQYF	TGTGCCAGCAGCTTAACGGGGTCAGATACGCAGTATTTT
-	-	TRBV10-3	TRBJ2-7	CAISEPDLSSYEQYF	TGTGCCATCAGTGAGCCCGACTTGAGCTCCTACGAGCAGTACTTC
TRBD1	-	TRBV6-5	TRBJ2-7	CASSFRDRGLYEQYF	TGTGCCAGCAGTTTCCGGGACAGGGGGCTGTACGAGCAGTACTTC
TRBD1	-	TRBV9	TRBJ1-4	CASSVDSGGSNEKLFF	TGTGCCAGCAGCGTAGACTCAGGGGGATCTAATGAAAAACTGTTTTTT
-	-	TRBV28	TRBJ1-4	CASNPDSTNEKLFF	TGTGCCAGCAACCCGGACAGCACTAATGAAAAACTGTTTTTT
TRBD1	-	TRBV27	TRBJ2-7	CASRYRGSAYEQYF	TGTGCCAGCAGGTACAGGGGCTCTGCCTACGAGCAGTACTTC
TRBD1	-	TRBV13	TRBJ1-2	CASSSRTGGLSYGYTF	TGTGCCAGCAGCTCCAGGACAGGCGGGTTATCCTATGGCTACACCTTC
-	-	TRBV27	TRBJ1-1	CASRGGMNTEAFF	TGTGCCAGCAGAGGAGGGATGAACACTGAAGCTTTCTTT